This TCR beta chain was recovered during a study of blood T cell repertoires in COVID-19. The protocol was immunoSEQ multiplex PCR, while the TCRdb copy is restricted to in-frame clones and leaves out a portion. The sample shows 350,000 to 400,000 clones, 80% to 95% of them seen only once. The CDR3 loop spans 13 amino acids. The germline CDR1 and CDR2 sequences are SGHRS and YFSETQ. The J segment lost 8 bases and the V segment lost 5 bases, leaving 9 bases of the junction unmatched. The chain combines TRBV5-1 with TRBJ1-1; 7 bases align to TRBD1. This sequence originates from a woman aged 40 to 49 who had been exposed to COVID-19. Sample: PBMCs or T cells enriched from blood (not recorded which). This CDR3 reads CASSKPGQLEAFF. The DNA of the CDR3 is TGCGCCAGCAGTAAACCGGGACAGTTAGAAGCTTTCTTT.